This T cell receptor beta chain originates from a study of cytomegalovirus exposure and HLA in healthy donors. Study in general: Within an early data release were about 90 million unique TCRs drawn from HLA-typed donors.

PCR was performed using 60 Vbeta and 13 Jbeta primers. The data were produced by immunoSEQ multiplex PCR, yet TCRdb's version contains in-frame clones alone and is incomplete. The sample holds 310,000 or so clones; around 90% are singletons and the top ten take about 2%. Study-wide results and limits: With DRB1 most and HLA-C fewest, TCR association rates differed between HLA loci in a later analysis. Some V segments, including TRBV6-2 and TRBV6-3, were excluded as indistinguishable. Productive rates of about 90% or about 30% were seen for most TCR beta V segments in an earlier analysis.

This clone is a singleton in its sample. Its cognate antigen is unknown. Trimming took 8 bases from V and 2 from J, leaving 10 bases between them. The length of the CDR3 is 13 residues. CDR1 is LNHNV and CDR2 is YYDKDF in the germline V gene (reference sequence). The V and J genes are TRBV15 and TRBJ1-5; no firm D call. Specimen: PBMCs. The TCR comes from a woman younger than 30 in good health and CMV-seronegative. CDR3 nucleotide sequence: TGTGCCACCCGGGATTCAGGCAATCAGCCCCAGCATTTT. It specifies CATRDSGNQPQHF.